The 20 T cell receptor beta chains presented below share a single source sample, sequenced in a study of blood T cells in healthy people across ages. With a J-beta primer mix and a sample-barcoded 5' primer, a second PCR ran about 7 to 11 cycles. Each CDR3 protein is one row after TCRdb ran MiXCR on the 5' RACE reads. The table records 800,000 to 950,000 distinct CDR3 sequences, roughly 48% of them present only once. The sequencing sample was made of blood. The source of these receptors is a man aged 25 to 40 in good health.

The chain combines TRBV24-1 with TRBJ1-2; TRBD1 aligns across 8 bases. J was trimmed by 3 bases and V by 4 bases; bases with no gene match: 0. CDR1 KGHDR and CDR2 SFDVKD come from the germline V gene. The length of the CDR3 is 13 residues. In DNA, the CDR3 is TGTGCCACCAGTGAGGACAGGGACTATGGCTACACCTTC. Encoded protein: CATSEDRDYGYTF.

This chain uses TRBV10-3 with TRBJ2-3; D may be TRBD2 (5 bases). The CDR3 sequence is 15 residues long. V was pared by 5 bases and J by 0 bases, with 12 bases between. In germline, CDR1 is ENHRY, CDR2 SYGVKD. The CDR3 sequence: CAISSSGTSTDTQYF. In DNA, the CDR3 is TGTGCCATCAGTTCCAGCGGAACTAGCACAGATACGCAGTATTTT.

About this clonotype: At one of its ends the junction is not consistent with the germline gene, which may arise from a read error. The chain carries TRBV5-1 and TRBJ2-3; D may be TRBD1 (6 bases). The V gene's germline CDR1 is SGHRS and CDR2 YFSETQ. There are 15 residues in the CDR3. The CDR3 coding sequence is TGCACCAGCAGCCGTTTACAGGGTGGTGCAGATACGCAGTATTTT. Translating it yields CTSSRLQGGADTQYF.

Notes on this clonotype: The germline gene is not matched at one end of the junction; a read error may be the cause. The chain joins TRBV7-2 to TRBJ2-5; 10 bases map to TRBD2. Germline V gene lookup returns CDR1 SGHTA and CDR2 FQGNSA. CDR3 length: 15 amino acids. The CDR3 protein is CASTLNSGGQETQYF. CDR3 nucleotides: TGTGCCAGCACCTTAAATAGCGGGGGGCAAGAGACCCAGTACTTC.

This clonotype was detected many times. CDR3 coding DNA: TGTGCCAGCAGCCAAGGACAGCTCGGCTACGAGCAGTACTTC. As protein: CASSQGQLGYEQYF. The chain links TRBV3-1 to TRBJ2-7, with D possibly TRBD1 on 5 matching bases. CDR3 size: 14 residues. Germline CDR1 LGHDT, CDR2 YNNKEL (reference sequence). V lost 1 base to trimming and J lost 3 bases, with 10 bases between them.

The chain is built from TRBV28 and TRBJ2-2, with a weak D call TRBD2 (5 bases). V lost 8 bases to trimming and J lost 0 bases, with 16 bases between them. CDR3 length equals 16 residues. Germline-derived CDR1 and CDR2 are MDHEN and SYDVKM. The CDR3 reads CASLPAGVANTGELFF. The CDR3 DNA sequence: TGTGCCAGCCTCCCCGCCGGGGTAGCGAACACCGGGGAGCTGTTTTTT.

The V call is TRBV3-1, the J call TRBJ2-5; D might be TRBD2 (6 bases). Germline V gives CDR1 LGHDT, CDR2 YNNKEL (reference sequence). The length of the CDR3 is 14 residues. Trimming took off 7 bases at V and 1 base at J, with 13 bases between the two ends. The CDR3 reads CASIETGLQETQYF. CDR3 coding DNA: TGTGCCAGCATCGAGACGGGACTCCAAGAGACCCAGTACTTC.

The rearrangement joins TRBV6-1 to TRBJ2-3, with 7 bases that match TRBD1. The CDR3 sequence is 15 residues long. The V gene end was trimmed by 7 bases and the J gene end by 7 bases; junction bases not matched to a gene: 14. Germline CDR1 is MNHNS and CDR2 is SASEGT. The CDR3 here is CASTPAGTDSNTQYF. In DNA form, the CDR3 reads TGTGCCAGCACCCCGGCAGGGACAGACTCGAATACGCAGTATTTT.

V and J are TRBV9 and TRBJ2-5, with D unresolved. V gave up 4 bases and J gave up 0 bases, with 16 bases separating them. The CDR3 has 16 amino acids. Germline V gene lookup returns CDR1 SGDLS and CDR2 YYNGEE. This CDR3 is CASSLTGQPYQETQYF. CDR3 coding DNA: TGTGCCAGCAGCCTCACTGGGCAGCCCTACCAAGAGACCCAGTACTTC.

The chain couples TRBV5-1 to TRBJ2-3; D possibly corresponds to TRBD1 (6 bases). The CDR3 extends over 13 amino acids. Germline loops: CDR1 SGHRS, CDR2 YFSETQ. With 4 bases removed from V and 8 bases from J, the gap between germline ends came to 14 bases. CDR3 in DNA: TGCGCCAGCAGCGGCCCAGGGGTCGCTACGCAGTATTTT. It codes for CASSGPGVATQYF.

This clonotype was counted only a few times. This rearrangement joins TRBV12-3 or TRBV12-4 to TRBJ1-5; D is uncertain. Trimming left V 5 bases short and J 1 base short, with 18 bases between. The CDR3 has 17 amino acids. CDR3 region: CASSPDAIQESNQPQHF. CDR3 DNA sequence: TGTGCCAGCAGTCCGGACGCGATTCAGGAGAGCAATCAGCCCCAGCATTTT.

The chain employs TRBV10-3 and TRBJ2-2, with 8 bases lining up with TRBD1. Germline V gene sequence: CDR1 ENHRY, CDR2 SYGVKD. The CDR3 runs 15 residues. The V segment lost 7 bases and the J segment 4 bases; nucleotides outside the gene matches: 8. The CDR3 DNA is TGTGCCATCAAAGCGACAGGGGTGTCCACCGGGGAGCTGTTTTTT. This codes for CAIKATGVSTGELFF.

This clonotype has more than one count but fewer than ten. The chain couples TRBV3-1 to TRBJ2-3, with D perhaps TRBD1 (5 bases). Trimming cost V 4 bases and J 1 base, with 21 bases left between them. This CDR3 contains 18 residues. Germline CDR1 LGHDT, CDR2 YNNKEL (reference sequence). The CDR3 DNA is TGTGCCAGCAGCCTCCTAAAGGGGCAGGCCGTTCGCACAGATACGCAGTATTTT. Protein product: CASSLLKGQAVRTDTQYF.

CDR3 bases: TGTGCCAGCAGCTCTTACACGGGGGGGCGAGGTAATTCACCCCTCCACTTT. Its protein product is CASSSYTGGRGNSPLHF. The chain joins TRBV5-5 to TRBJ1-6; possible D gene TRBD1, 6 bases. The germline V gene has CDR1 SGHKS and CDR2 YYEKEE (reference sequence). V was trimmed by 3 bases and J by 6 bases, leaving 19 bases between them. CDR3 length: 17 residues.

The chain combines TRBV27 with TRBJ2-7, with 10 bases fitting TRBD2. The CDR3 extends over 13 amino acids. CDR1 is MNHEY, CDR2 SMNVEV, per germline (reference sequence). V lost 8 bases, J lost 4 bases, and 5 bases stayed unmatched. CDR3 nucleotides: TGTGCCAGCCGTCCGGGACTAGCGTACGAGCAGTACTTC. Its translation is CASRPGLAYEQYF.

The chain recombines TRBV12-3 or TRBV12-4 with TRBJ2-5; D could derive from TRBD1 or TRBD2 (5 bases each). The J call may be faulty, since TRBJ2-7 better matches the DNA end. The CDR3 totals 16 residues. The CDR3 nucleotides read TGTGCCAGCAGCCATACCCCGGGACCGACCCAATACGAGCAGTACTTC. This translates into CASSHTPGPTQYEQYF.

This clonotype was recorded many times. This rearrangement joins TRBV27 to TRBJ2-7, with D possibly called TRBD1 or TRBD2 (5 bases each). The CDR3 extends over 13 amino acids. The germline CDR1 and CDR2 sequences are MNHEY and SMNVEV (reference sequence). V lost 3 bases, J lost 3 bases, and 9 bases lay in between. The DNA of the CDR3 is TGTGCCAGCAGTTTGAGGGGAAGCTACGAGCAGTACTTC. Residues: CASSLRGSYEQYF.

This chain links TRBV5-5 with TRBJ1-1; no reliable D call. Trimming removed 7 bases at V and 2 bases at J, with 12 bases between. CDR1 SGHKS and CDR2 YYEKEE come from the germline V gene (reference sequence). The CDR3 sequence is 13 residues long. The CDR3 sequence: CASEEMGNTEAFF. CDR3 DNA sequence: TGTGCCAGCGAGGAGATGGGTAACACTGAAGCTTTCTTT.

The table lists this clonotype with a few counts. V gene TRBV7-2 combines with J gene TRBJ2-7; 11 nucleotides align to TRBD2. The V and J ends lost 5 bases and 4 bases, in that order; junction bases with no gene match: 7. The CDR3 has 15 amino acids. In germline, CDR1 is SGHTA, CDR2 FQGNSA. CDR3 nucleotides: TGTGCCAGCAGCATAGTTGGACTAGCGGGTTACGAGCAGTACTTC. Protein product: CASSIVGLAGYEQYF.

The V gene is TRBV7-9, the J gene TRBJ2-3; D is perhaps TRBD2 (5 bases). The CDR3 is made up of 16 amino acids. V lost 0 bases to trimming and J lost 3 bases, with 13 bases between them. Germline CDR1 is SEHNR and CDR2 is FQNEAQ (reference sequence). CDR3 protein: CASSLASGSGTDTQYF. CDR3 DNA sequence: TGTGCCAGCAGCTTAGCAAGCGGATCTGGGACAGATACGCAGTATTTT.